This T cell receptor beta chain was found in a study of control samples from healthy donors and cancer patients. The ends were cut back, 0 bases at V and 1 base at J, with 19 bases in the middle. There are 19 residues in the CDR3. Clones were read by immunoSEQ multiplex PCR, and TCRdb kept only the in-frame ones, dropping some. This sample's clone table lists approximately 190,000 clones. The sequencing sample was made of blood. The clonotype originates from a woman younger than 45 in good health. This sequence joins TRBV23-1 and TRBJ1-5; a possible D gene is TRBD1 (6 bases). TRBV23-1 belongs to the ORF category, with a function that is uncertain. The CDR3 here is CASSQSQQGYFPSNQPQHF. DNA for the CDR3: TGCGCCAGCAGTCAATCACAACAGGGTTACTTCCCAAGCAATCAGCCCCAGCATTTT.